Each of the 32 T cell receptor beta chains below was sequenced from the same sample in a study of T cell repertoires in cytomegalovirus infection. Their specific antigens are unknown. Using its own MiXCR run on the reads, TCRdb lists one record per CDR3 protein. The table records around 800,000 distinct CDR3 sequences, 32% of them present only once. This sample comprised cultured CD8+ T cells from PBMCs, obtained from culture after CMV antigen stimulation. Receptor source: a human donor in good health (CMV status not recorded). Some clones in this sample may be carry-over from other donors' samples.

The chain combines TRBV7-9 with TRBJ2-3; 7 bases line up with TRBD1. The junction had 10 bases not matched to a gene; V was cut back by 5 bases and J by 5 bases. The CDR3 is 15 residues long. CDR1 is SEHNR, CDR2 FQNEAQ, per germline (reference sequence). The CDR3 sequence: CASSPRTGSVDTQYF. CDR3 sequence (DNA): TGTGCCAGCAGCCCACGGACAGGTAGCGTAGATACGCAGTATTTT.

This clonotype has ten or more counts. The rearrangement links TRBV7-6 to TRBJ2-2; TRBD2 is a possible D gene (5 bases). This CDR3 comprises 15 residues. Germline V gives CDR1 SGHVS, CDR2 FNYEAQ. V was pared by 3 bases and J by 1 base, with 9 bases between. DNA of the CDR3: TGTGCCAGCAGCTTTCTAGGAGGGAACACCGGGGAGCTGTTTTTT. This gives the protein CASSFLGGNTGELFF.

Notes on this clonotype: At one of its ends the junction is not consistent with the germline gene, which may arise from a read error. This chain uses TRBV2 with TRBJ2-7, with D possibly being TRBD2 (6 bases). Germline V gene sequence: CDR1 SNHLY, CDR2 FYNNEI. The CDR3 sequence is 11 residues long. The CDR3 DNA sequence: TGTGCCACCTTCGGGACTTTTTCCCAGATATTC. The encoded protein is CATFGTFSQIF.

V gene TRBV6-2 or TRBV6-3 combines with J gene TRBJ2-7; D not certain. CDR1 is MNHEY, CDR2 SVGEGT, per germline. This CDR3 region has 15 residues. Trimming cost V 2 bases and J 0 bases, with 11 bases left between them. The CDR3 coding sequence is TGTGCCAGCAGTTACAGCCTCACTTCCTCCTACGAGCAGTACGTC. Residues: CASSYSLTSSYEQYV.

The genes are TRBV4-1 and TRBJ1-2; possibly TRBD1 for D (6 bases). CDR3 length equals 15 residues. Trimming pared 4 bases from V and 4 bases from J, leaving 16 bases between. In germline, CDR1 is MGHRA, CDR2 YSYEKL. This CDR3 is CASSRDTGAFYGYTF. CDR3 nucleotides: TGCGCCAGCAGCCGAGATACGGGGGCCTTCTATGGCTACACCTTC.

As concerns this clonotype: The junction does not match germline at one end; this may be a read error. This chain links TRBV7-9 with TRBJ1-2, with D hard to call. This CDR3 has 8 residues. Germline V CDR1 and CDR2: SEHNR, FQNEAQ (reference sequence). The CDR3 bases are TGTACCAGCAGCTTACTCCTCTTC. Translation: CTSSLLLF.

This clonotype was counted a few times. The rearrangement uses TRBV6-2 or TRBV6-3 and TRBJ2-3; D uncertain. V was shortened by 5 bases and J by 0 bases, with 18 bases between the two germline ends. Germline CDR1 is MNHEY and CDR2 is SVGEGT. This CDR3 spans 17 amino acids. In nucleotides, the CDR3 is TGTGCCAGCAGTCCCATATTACAGAGCTCTAGCACAGATACGCAGTATTTT. Protein product: CASSPILQSSSTDTQYF.

The rearrangement links TRBV7-6 to TRBJ2-7; a weak D match, TRBD2 (5 bases). Trimming left V 5 bases short and J 3 bases short, with 11 bases between. CDR1 is SGHVS and CDR2 is FNYEAQ in the germline V gene. The CDR3 extends over 13 amino acids. The CDR3 here is CASSPGEYYEQYV. Written as DNA, the CDR3 is TGTGCCAGCAGCCCCGGGGAGTACTACGAGCAGTACGTC.

This clonotype has only a few counts. V and J are TRBV7-6 and TRBJ1-3; D may be TRBD1 (6 bases). The CDR3 is made up of 16 amino acids. The ends were cut back, 2 bases at V and 3 bases at J, with 14 bases in the middle. Germline CDR1 reads SGHVS; CDR2 reads FNYEAQ. The DNA of the CDR3 is TGTGCCAGCAGCTTATCCGATGACAGGAATGGAAACACCATATATTTT. Translation gives CASSLSDDRNGNTIYF.

This clonotype showed up just a few times. This sequence joins TRBV12-3 or TRBV12-4 and TRBJ1-4; D gene uncertain. This CDR3 is built from 15 residues. The V and J ends lost 7 bases and 6 bases respectively, with 18 bases between them. The CDR3 spells CASKKTGRDDEKLFF. The CDR3 region has the DNA TGTGCCAGCAAGAAAACCGGGCGGGATGATGAAAAACTGTTTTTT.

V and J are TRBV5-1 and TRBJ2-7; 8 bases align to TRBD2. V gave up 0 bases and J gave up 5 bases; unmatched junction bases: 7. The V gene's germline CDR1 is SGHRS and CDR2 YFSETQ. This CDR3 has 15 amino acids. CDR3 in amino acids: CASSLGGGGYDEQYF. The CDR3 nucleotides read TGCGCCAGCAGCTTGGGAGGCGGGGGGTACGACGAGCAGTACTTC.

This clonotype was recorded a few times. The chain links TRBV10-3 to TRBJ1-1; D not resolved. Germline values: CDR1 ENHRY, CDR2 SYGVKD. V lost 4 bases to trimming and J lost 5 bases, with 11 bases between them. The CDR3 spans 13 residues. The chain's CDR3 is CAISGGFDTEAFF. Here the CDR3 DNA reads TGTGCCATCAGTGGAGGGTTCGATACTGAAGCTTTCTTT.

This clonotype was observed a few times. The chain has TRBV14 and TRBJ1-2; D is uncertain. The germline CDR1 and CDR2 sequences are SGHDN and FVKESK. Trimming took off 0 bases at V and 4 bases at J, with 9 bases between the two ends. The CDR3 covers 14 residues. DNA for the CDR3: TGTGCCAGCAGCCAAGAGAACAGCCCCTATGGCTACACCTTC. This translates into CASSQENSPYGYTF.

This sequence joins TRBV20-1 and TRBJ2-2; D may be TRBD1 or TRBD2 (5 bases each). V lost 5 bases, J lost 3 bases, and 10 bases lay in between. The CDR3 runs to 13 residues. Germline V CDR1 and CDR2: DFQATT, SNEGSKA (reference sequence). The CDR3 coding sequence is TGCAGTGCTTGGGGGAGAGACACCGGGGAGCTGTTTTTT. It specifies CSAWGRDTGELFF.

This clonotype was found many times. The rearrangement links TRBV7-6 to TRBJ2-2; 7 bases line up with TRBD2. Trimming took 1 base from V and 2 from J; bases not matched to a gene: 4. Germline loops: CDR1 SGHVS, CDR2 FNYEAQ. This CDR3 has 16 amino acids. The CDR3 region is CASSLVRGVNTGELFF. CDR3 sequence (DNA): TGTGCCAGCAGCTTAGTCCGGGGGGTTAACACCGGGGAGCTGTTTTTT.

With respect to this clonotype: With a much larger clone just one base away, this may be a read error. The chain carries TRBV7-8 and TRBJ1-2, with TRBD1 identical over 8 bases. CDR1 is SGHVS and CDR2 is FQNEAQ in the germline V gene. The CDR3 runs 16 residues. Trimming removed 1 base from V and 6 bases from J; junction bases left unmatched: 10. This chain's CDR3 is CASSLVRAGGVDGYTF. As DNA, the CDR3 is TGTGCCAGCAGCTTAGTCCGGGCAGGGGGCGTGGATGGCTACACCTTC.

The chain carries TRBV4-1 and TRBJ2-3; D possibly uses TRBD1 or TRBD2 (6 bases each). The V gene's germline CDR1 is MGHRA and CDR2 YSYEKL. V was clipped by 2 bases and J by 7 bases, with 13 bases between them. The CDR3 has 14 residues. The CDR3 reads CASSQRGGFHTQYF. The CDR3 bases are TGCGCCAGCAGCCAAAGAGGGGGGTTCCATACGCAGTATTTT.

This clonotype was observed a few times. The rearrangement joins TRBV5-4 to TRBJ1-6, with D unresolved. V was pared by 2 bases and J by 12 bases, with 9 bases between. Germline values: CDR1 SGHNT, CDR2 YYREEE (reference sequence). The CDR3 has 12 amino acids. In DNA form, the CDR3 reads TGTGCCAGCAGCTTTGGGCCCGAACCCCTCCACTTT. It encodes CASSFGPEPLHF.

This clonotype came up a few times. The J gene is TRBJ1-5, the V gene TRBV12-3 or TRBV12-4; 8 bases agree with TRBD1. The CDR3 is 15 amino acids. Trimming cost V 3 bases and J 4 bases; bases outside gene matches: 5. CDR3 DNA: TGTGCCAGCAGTTTTCAGGGGGCGGTAAATCAGCCCCAGCATTTT. It yields the protein CASSFQGAVNQPQHF.

This clonotype was seen a few times. This chain connects TRBV12-3 or TRBV12-4 to TRBJ1-4; D not certain. Trimming removed 5 bases from V and 7 bases from J, with 8 bases in between. The CDR3 runs to 12 residues. DNA of the CDR3: TGTGCCAGCAGTCACGGGGTTGAAAAACTGTTTTTT. It translates to CASSHGVEKLFF.

The V and J genes are TRBV27 and TRBJ2-7, with 9 bases fitting TRBD2. The junction had 9 bases not matched to a gene; V was cut back by 4 bases and J by 2 bases. This CDR3 comprises 16 residues. Germline CDR1 is MNHEY and CDR2 is SMNVEV (reference sequence). The CDR3 loop reads CASSSLSGGLPYEQYF. The CDR3, as DNA: TGTGCCAGCAGTTCCCTAAGCGGGGGGCTCCCCTACGAGCAGTACTTC.

Remarks on this clonotype: One end of the junction fails to match germline, which may point to a read error. The chain links TRBV5-4 to TRBJ2-7; D may be TRBD1 (5 bases). This CDR3 contains 17 residues. Germline V gene data show CDR1 as SGHNT and CDR2 as YYREEE (reference sequence). CDR3 sequence: CANSLVAGHDESYEQYF. The CDR3 DNA reads TGTGCCAACAGCTTGGTGGCAGGGCATGACGAATCCTACGAGCAGTACTTC.

This chain uses TRBV7-6 with TRBJ2-1, with TRBD2 matching over 10 bases. CDR3 length: 16 amino acids. Germline CDR1 and CDR2: SGHVS and FNYEAQ. J gave up 7 bases and V 5 bases, and 11 bases lay outside the gene matches. The CDR3 nucleotides are TGTGCCAGCAGCCCCCTAAGCGGGGGGGGCCGGAATGAGCAGTTCTTC. It yields the protein CASSPLSGGGRNEQFF.

V is TRBV12-3 or TRBV12-4 and J is TRBJ2-2, with a tentative D call TRBD1 (6 bases). V was cut by 5 bases and J by 1 base, with 8 bases left in between. The CDR3 totals 14 residues. As DNA, the CDR3 is TGTGCCAGCAGTCGACAGGAGAACACCGGGGAGCTGTTTTTT. Protein product: CASSRQENTGELFF.

The chain has TRBV5-4 and TRBJ2-7; 9 nucleotides agree with TRBD1. CDR1 SGHNT and CDR2 YYREEE come from the germline V gene (reference sequence). The CDR3 totals 15 residues. V was clipped by 3 bases and J by 5 bases; unmatched bases: 9. Here the CDR3 reads CASSSHGTGFHEQYV. CDR3 sequence (DNA): TGTGCCAGCAGCTCTCACGGGACAGGGTTCCACGAGCAGTACGTC.

This clonotype was picked up a small number of times. The chain couples TRBV4-1 to TRBJ2-4; TRBD2 matches at 9 bases. The length of the CDR3 is 18 residues. The germline gives CDR1 MGHRA, CDR2 YSYEKL. Trimming at V came to 0 bases and at J to 0 bases, leaving 6 bases not matched to a gene. The CDR3 protein is CASSQDSGGILAKNIQYF. The CDR3 DNA reads as TGCGCCAGCAGCCAAGACAGCGGGGGGATCCTAGCCAAAAACATTCAGTACTTC.

J is TRBJ1-1 and V is TRBV5-5, with a tentative D call TRBD1 (6 bases). Trimming took 2 bases from V and 5 from J, leaving 10 bases between them. The CDR3 spans 13 residues. The germline CDR1 and CDR2 sequences are SGHKS and YYEKEE (reference sequence). CDR3 loop: CASSFYQGTEAFF. CDR3 coding DNA: TGTGCCAGCAGCTTTTATCAGGGGACTGAAGCTTTCTTT.

This clonotype was recorded many times. The V call is TRBV7-2, the J call TRBJ2-1; 7 positions match TRBD2. Germline V gene sequence: CDR1 SGHTA, CDR2 FQGNSA. The CDR3 loop spans 15 amino acids. The trim removed 4 bases at V and 0 bases at J, leaving 3 bases unmatched. In DNA, the CDR3 is TGTGCCAGCAGCTACACTAGCGTCTCCTACAATGAGCAGTTCTTC. It translates to CASSYTSVSYNEQFF.

The V gene is TRBV4-1, the J gene TRBJ1-1, with 9 bases lining up with TRBD1. Germline V gene lookup returns CDR1 MGHRA and CDR2 YSYEKL. With V trimmed by 4 bases and J by 6 bases, 12 bases remained unmatched. There are 16 residues in the CDR3. The CDR3: CASSPGTGSYGSEAFF. CDR3 DNA: TGCGCCAGCAGCCCTGGGACAGGGTCGTATGGATCTGAAGCTTTCTTT.

The chain carries TRBV27 and TRBJ1-1; maybe TRBD1 (5 bases). This CDR3 has 15 residues. CDR1 and CDR2 (germline): MNHEY, SMNVEV (reference sequence). With 5 bases removed from V and 5 bases from J, the gap between germline ends came to 18 bases. The CDR3 loop is CASSESTGGGTEAFF. CDR3 in DNA: TGTGCCAGCAGTGAGAGCACCGGGGGGGGAACTGAAGCTTTCTTT.

The J gene is TRBJ2-2, the V gene TRBV6-5; TRBD1 agrees at 10 bases. Per germline, CDR1 MNHEY and CDR2 SVGAGI. The ends lost 10 bases at V and 5 bases at J; junction bases unmatched: 16. The CDR3 totals 17 residues. CDR3 sequence: CANSWDRGRAWTGELFF. CDR3 sequence (DNA): TGTGCCAACAGCTGGGACAGGGGTCGGGCGTGGACCGGGGAGCTGTTTTTT.

This clonotype was detected ten times or more. The chain recombines TRBV27 with TRBJ2-1, with D uncertain. The germline V gene has CDR1 MNHEY and CDR2 SMNVEV (reference sequence). The V end lost 8 bases, the J end lost 4 bases, and 6 bases lay between the germline ends. The CDR3 sequence is 11 residues long. This chain's CDR3 is CASGVYNEQFF. For the CDR3, the DNA is TGTGCCAGCGGGGTGTACAATGAGCAGTTCTTC.